The rows below give T cell receptor beta chains drawn from one sample of a study of CD8 T cells in Susac syndrome. TCRdb independently ran MiXCR on the immunoSEQ multiplex PCR reads; one entry per CDR3 protein. The sample has 200,000 to 300,000 distinct CDR3 sequences; approximately 95% are singletons. The material sequenced was CD4+ T cells from PBMCs. The receptor source for this set is a human donor with Susac syndrome. Each CDR3 is given with its conserved first and last residue. Each record gives: CDR3 length, clone size, J gene, D gene, V gene, CDR3 protein, CDR3 DNA. The D gene is left open where the match is weak. The listing skips clone size in some rows; elsewhere it reads once, few, many or a size class.

19 | . | TRBJ2-2 | TRBD2 | TRBV7-3 | CASSSRLAGGGFDTGELFF | TGTGCCAGCAGCTCGAGACTAGCGGGAGGGGGGTTCGACACCGGGGAGCTGTTTTTT
14 | . | TRBJ2-7 | . | TRBV20-1 | CSARDTRPSYEQYF | TGCAGTGCTAGAGACACGCGGCCCTCATACGAGCAGTACTTC
14 | once | TRBJ2-3 | TRBD1 | TRBV29-1 | CSALDRGMADTQYF | TGCAGCGCCTTGGACAGGGGTATGGCAGATACGCAGTATTTT
16 | once | TRBJ2-1 | TRBD2 | TRBV7-9 | CASSALLAGGSTEQFF | TGTGCCAGCAGCGCTCTACTAGCGGGAGGTTCCACGGAGCAGTTCTTC
12 | . | TRBJ2-1 | . | TRBV20-1 | CSVLYMGNEQFF | TGCAGTGTCCTTTACATGGGCAATGAGCAGTTCTTC
21 | . | TRBJ2-5 | TRBD2 | TRBV20-1 | CSARDPMKEGLAGGPEETQYF | TGCAGTGCTAGAGATCCCATGAAGGAAGGACTAGCGGGAGGGCCGGAGGAGACCCAGTACTTC
15 | . | TRBJ2-2 | . | TRBV5-1 | CASSSGTLNTGELFF | TGCGCCAGCAGCTCCGGGACACTGAACACCGGGGAGCTGTTTTTT
15 | . | TRBJ2-2 | . | TRBV18 | CASSPGPTPTGELFF | TGTGCCAGCTCACCCGGCCCCACGCCAACCGGGGAGCTGTTTTTT
16 | once | TRBJ2-7 | TRBD1 | TRBV5-1 | CASSPSTGQGPYEQYF | TGCGCCAGCAGCCCCAGCACAGGACAGGGACCCTACGAGCAGTACTTC
14 | . | TRBJ2-1 | . | TRBV25-1 | CASSDLLSYNEQFF | TGTGCCAGCAGTGACCTCCTGTCTTACAATGAGCAGTTCTTC
15 | . | TRBJ2-3 | . | TRBV28 | CASSSPGSGTDTQYF | TGTGCCAGCAGTTCTCCGGGATCCGGCACAGATACGCAGTATTTT
14 | . | TRBJ1-1 | TRBD1 | TRBV4-1 | CASRRDRRNTEAFF | TGCGCCAGCAGACGGGACAGGAGAAACACTGAAGCTTTCTTT
16 | . | TRBJ2-7 | . | TRBV28 | CASVGQVYGASYEQYF | TGTGCCAGCGTCGGGCAGGTCTATGGGGCTTCCTACGAGCAGTACTTC
13 | . | TRBJ1-1 | . | TRBV2 | CATRTAEDTEAFF | TGTGCCACAAGGACCGCTGAGGACACTGAAGCTTTCTTT
16 | . | TRBJ2-3 | TRBD1 | TRBV9 | CASSVATWTGVGTQYF | TGTGCCAGCAGCGTAGCTACGTGGACAGGGGTTGGTACGCAGTATTTT